This entry lists 26 T cell receptor beta chains sequenced from one sample in a study of blood T cell repertoires in COVID-19 (dated by TCRdb to 2018 to 2021). Library creation used the immunoSEQ multiplex PCR assay. TCRdb retrieved this table from immuneACCESS and kept in-frame rearrangements only. Not all clones are present; in checked studies, unresolved V genes account for under half, and no reason is known for the remainder. In all, the sample holds some 210,000 clones, and almost 85% of those were seen once. Clones ranked in the top ten supply less than 15% of the sample. Sequencing was done on a sample of peripheral blood. The receptor source for this set is a middle-aged woman with acute or convalescent COVID-19.

The CDR3 sequence: CASSLDGTGSPGYTF. The CDR3, as DNA: TGTGCCAGCAGCTTGGATGGGACAGGGAGTCCTGGCTACACCTTC. V gene TRBV5-5 combines with J gene TRBJ1-2; 9 positions match TRBD1. V gave up 0 bases and J gave up 7 bases; unmatched junction bases: 7. The CDR3 contains 15 residues. Germline V gene lookup returns CDR1 SGHKS and CDR2 YYEKEE (reference sequence).

V and J are TRBV6-2 or TRBV6-3 and TRBJ2-3; possibly TRBD2 for D (6 bases). The V and J ends lost 0 bases and 1 base respectively, with 11 bases between them. Germline V gives CDR1 MNHEY, CDR2 SVGEGT. The CDR3 is 16 residues long. For the CDR3, the DNA is TGTGCCAGCAGTTACTCCCGACTAGAAGGCACAGATACGCAGTATTTT. The encoded protein is CASSYSRLEGTDTQYF.

This clone was seen a handful of times. The chain combines TRBV5-1 with TRBJ1-2, with D uncertain. The V gene's germline CDR1 is SGHRS and CDR2 YFSETQ. CDR3 length: 15 amino acids. Trimming pared 4 bases from V and 3 bases from J, leaving 16 bases between. In DNA form, the CDR3 reads TGCGCCAGCAGCCCTGAGGGAAGTAGTGACTATGGCTACACCTTC. It codes for CASSPEGSSDYGYTF.

The chain uses TRBV12-5 and TRBJ2-7, with D tentatively TRBD1 (6 bases). Germline CDR1 and CDR2: LGHNT and FRNRAP. The CDR3 contains 15 residues. The germline V and J ends were trimmed by 1 base and 3 bases, with 13 bases remaining between them. The CDR3 nucleotides are TGTGCTAGTGGTTTGGGCACAGGGACGGACTACGAGCAGTACTTC. Translated: CASGLGTGTDYEQYF.

This clone was counted between two and nine times. The V and J genes are TRBV12-3 or TRBV12-4 and TRBJ2-7; D not resolved. The CDR3 runs to 13 residues. V gave up 4 bases and J gave up 3 bases, with 10 bases separating them. The CDR3 coding sequence is TGTGCCAGCAGTTCCGGCCAGGACTACGAGCAGTACTTC. Translation: CASSSGQDYEQYF.

This rearrangement joins TRBV7-8 to TRBJ2-2; D remains unclear. The V end lost 2 bases, the J end lost 1 base, and 5 bases lay between the germline ends. CDR1 is SGHVS and CDR2 is FQNEAQ in the germline V gene. CDR3 size: 14 residues. The CDR3 here is CASSLSRNTGELFF. The CDR3, as DNA: TGTGCCAGCAGCTTATCCAGGAACACCGGGGAGCTGTTTTTT.

J is TRBJ1-2 and V is TRBV20-1; a possible D gene is TRBD1 (6 bases). From germline, CDR1 is DFQATT and CDR2 SNEGSKA (reference sequence). The CDR3 loop spans 14 amino acids. V lost 3 bases to trimming and J lost 4 bases, with 15 bases between them. This chain's CDR3 is CSASPRGYVYGYTF. The CDR3 DNA reads as TGCAGTGCTAGTCCAAGGGGGTACGTCTATGGCTACACCTTC.

The gene calls are TRBV4-1 and TRBJ1-3; no firm D call. V lost 1 base, J lost 4 bases, and 14 bases lay in between. This CDR3 is 16 amino acids long. CDR1 is MGHRA, CDR2 YSYEKL, per germline. CDR3 amino acids: CASSQVFAASGNTIYF. CDR3 DNA: TGCGCCAGCAGCCAAGTGTTCGCTGCGTCCGGAAACACCATATATTTT.

The gene calls are TRBV3-1 (or the pseudogene TRBV3-2) and TRBJ2-7, with D possibly matching TRBD1 (5 bases). V lost 6 bases to trimming and J lost 2 bases, with 11 bases between them. The CDR3 contains 13 residues. Looked up from germline, CDR1 is LGHDT and CDR2 is YNNKEL (reference sequence). The CDR3, as DNA: TGTGCCAGCAGTCCAGACAGCACCTACGAGCAGTACTTC. It is translated as CASSPDSTYEQYF.

The chain uses TRBV19 and TRBJ2-7, with 8 bases identical to TRBD1. There are 14 residues in the CDR3. CDR1 and CDR2 from the germline V gene are LNHDA and SQIVND (reference sequence). J was trimmed by 0 bases and V by 3 bases; bases with no gene match: 1. In nucleotides, the CDR3 is TGTGCCAGTAGTATTACAGGGGGCTCCTACGAGCAGTACTTC. Protein product: CASSITGGSYEQYF.

This chain uses TRBV2 with TRBJ1-6, with D uncertain. CDR1 and CDR2 (germline): SNHLY, FYNNEI. V was pared by 3 bases and J by 10 bases, with 16 bases between. CDR3 length: 15 amino acids. The CDR3 here is CASSDGVTSGSPLHF. CDR3 DNA: TGTGCCAGCAGTGACGGCGTTACCTCAGGCTCACCCCTCCACTTT.

The chain employs TRBV7-6 and TRBJ2-2, with D possibly TRBD1 on 5 matching bases. Germline V gene lookup returns CDR1 SGHVS and CDR2 FNYEAQ. Trimming pared 5 bases from V and 2 bases from J, leaving 12 bases between. The CDR3 is 15 residues long. DNA of the CDR3: TGTGCCAGCAGCCAGAGACAGATAAACACCGGGGAGCTGTTTTTT. Protein: CASSQRQINTGELFF. The variable domain in full, completed from reference TRBV7-6 and TRBJ2-2, reads GAGVSQSPRYKVTKRGQDVALRCDPISGHVSLYWYRQALGQGPEFLTYFNYEAQQDKSGLPNDRFSAERPEGSISTLTIQRTEQRDSAMYRCASSQRQINTGELFFGEGSRLTVL.

The chain has TRBV18 and TRBJ2-7, with a tentative D call TRBD1 (5 bases). CDR1 and CDR2 from the germline V gene are KGHSH and LQKENI. The V and J ends lost 3 bases and 2 bases respectively, with 11 bases between them. The CDR3 loop spans 14 amino acids. DNA of the CDR3: TGTGCCAGCTCACCGCCAGGGAATCCCTACGAGCAGTACTTC. Encoded protein: CASSPPGNPYEQYF.

The CDR3 nucleotides are TGTGCCAGCAGCCCCTGGCGACAGGGAAAACAGCAGTACTTC. Its translation: CASSPWRQGKQQYF. This sequence joins TRBV4-2 and TRBJ2-7; 7 bases line up with TRBD1. CDR1 and CDR2 from the germline V gene are LGHNA and YNFKEQ. This CDR3 region has 14 residues. The J segment lost 8 bases and the V segment lost 4 bases, leaving 11 bases of the junction unmatched.

This clone was recorded only once. The chain joins TRBV3-1 (or the pseudogene TRBV3-2) to TRBJ1-5; no firm D call. The CDR3 sequence is 14 residues long. The V end was cut by 4 bases, the J end by 7 bases, with 14 bases between. Germline values: CDR1 LGHDT, CDR2 YNNKEL (reference sequence). DNA of the CDR3: TGTGCCAGCAGCCGCGGGGTTGGGCGACAGCCCCAGCATTTT. Translated: CASSRGVGRQPQHF.

This sequence joins TRBV4-3 and TRBJ1-2; D is uncertain. From germline, CDR1 is LGHNA and CDR2 YSLEER. V was clipped by 0 bases and J by 9 bases, with 8 bases between them. The CDR3 has 12 residues. The DNA for the CDR3 is TGCGCCAGCAGCCAAGATAATCGTCGCTACACCTTC. Protein product: CASSQDNRRYTF.

The chain combines TRBV5-4 with TRBJ2-7; 8 bases fit TRBD2. Per the germline V gene, CDR1 is SGHNT and CDR2 is YYREEE (reference sequence). This CDR3 contains 15 residues. J lost 1 base, V lost 1 base, and 4 bases had no gene match. CDR3 nucleotide sequence: TGTGCCAGCAGCTTGCGTGCGGGAGGTTCCTACGAGCAGTACTTC. It translates to CASSLRAGGSYEQYF. Supplemented by reference TRBV5-4 and TRBJ2-7, the full variable domain reads ETGVTQSPTHLIKTRGQQVTLRCSSQSGHNTVSWYQQALGQGPQFIFQYYREEENGRGNFPPRFSGLQFPNYSSELNVNALELDDSALYLCASSLRAGGSYEQYFGPGTRLTVT.

This chain links TRBV15 with TRBJ1-1, with a tentative D call TRBD1 (6 bases). CDR1 is LNHNV and CDR2 is YYDKDF in the germline V gene (reference sequence). Trimming took off 4 bases at V and 0 bases at J, with 12 bases between the two ends. This CDR3 spans 15 amino acids. In DNA form, the CDR3 reads TGTGCCACCAGCATGCACAGGGCCCTGAACACTGAAGCTTTCTTT. It translates to CATSMHRALNTEAFF.

This chain connects TRBV10-1 to TRBJ2-3; D unresolved. Trimming left V 3 bases short and J 0 bases short, with 7 bases between. The CDR3 is made up of 14 amino acids. From germline, CDR1 is WNHNN and CDR2 SYGVQD (reference sequence). The DNA for the CDR3 is TGCGCCAGCAGTGACAGGCGTAGCACAGATACGCAGTATTTT. Protein product: CASSDRRSTDTQYF.

This clone was observed a few times. The chain recombines TRBV2 with TRBJ2-1; TRBD2 matches at 8 bases. CDR3 length: 16 amino acids. Germline V gives CDR1 SNHLY, CDR2 FYNNEI. V dropped 4 bases and J dropped 0; count of bases not matched to a gene: 5. CDR3 loop: CASSGGGGSSYNEQFF. Here the CDR3 DNA reads TGTGCCAGCAGTGGAGGCGGGGGGAGCTCCTACAATGAGCAGTTCTTC.

CDR3 in amino acids: CASSQDEGRSSTDTQYF. In DNA form, the CDR3 reads TGTGCCAGCAGCCAAGATGAGGGGAGGTCTAGCACAGATACGCAGTATTTT. The chain recombines TRBV4-2 with TRBJ2-3; TRBD2 might be the D (6 bases). Looked up from germline, CDR1 is LGHNA and CDR2 is YNFKEQ. The CDR3 sequence is 17 residues long. V lost 0 bases and J lost 0, with 13 bases in between.

The V and J genes are TRBV20-1 and TRBJ2-7; 8 bases agree with TRBD1. This CDR3 has 13 residues. Germline CDR1 is DFQATT and CDR2 is SNEGSKA (reference sequence). J was trimmed by 6 bases and V by 3 bases; bases with no gene match: 7. The CDR3 DNA reads TGCAGTGCTAGTGTGGGACAGGTGACCGAGCAGTACTTC. This translates into CSASVGQVTEQYF.

This clone was seen a handful of times. This chain uses TRBV18 with TRBJ2-7; possible D gene TRBD1, 6 bases. The CDR3 loop spans 13 amino acids. V lost 0 bases and J 3 bases, leaving 6 bases between the germline ends. The germline gives CDR1 KGHSH, CDR2 LQKENI. As DNA, the CDR3 is TGTGCCAGCTCACCACCGGACAGCTACGAGCAGTACTTC. It is translated as CASSPPDSYEQYF.

The chain links TRBV29-1 to TRBJ2-1; 8 bases agree with TRBD2. The CDR3 length is 18 residues. The ends lost 6 bases at V and 6 bases at J; junction bases unmatched: 22. Germline-derived CDR1 and CDR2 are SQVTM and ANQGSEA. The DNA for the CDR3 is TGCAGCGTAGATCCATCGACGGGAAACGGACTAGCAGTCAATGAGCAGTTCTTC. As protein: CSVDPSTGNGLAVNEQFF.

V usage is TRBV28 and J usage is TRBJ1-5; D unclear. The CDR3 is 15 amino acids. The germline V gene encodes CDR1 MDHEN and CDR2 SYDVKM. The V end was cut by 3 bases, the J end by 0 bases, with 9 bases between. This CDR3 reads CASSFGRNSNQPQHF. The DNA of the CDR3 is TGTGCCAGCAGTTTTGGCAGGAATAGCAATCAGCCCCAGCATTTT.

V and J are TRBV6-1 and TRBJ1-5; perhaps TRBD1 as D (5 bases). The CDR3 loop spans 15 amino acids. Looked up from germline, CDR1 is MNHNS and CDR2 is SASEGT. Trimming removed 3 bases from V and 7 bases from J, with 16 bases in between. The CDR3 DNA reads as TGTGCCAGCAGTGATCTCGCCAGGGAGGGCCAGCCCCAGCATTTT. Translating gives CASSDLAREGQPQHF.